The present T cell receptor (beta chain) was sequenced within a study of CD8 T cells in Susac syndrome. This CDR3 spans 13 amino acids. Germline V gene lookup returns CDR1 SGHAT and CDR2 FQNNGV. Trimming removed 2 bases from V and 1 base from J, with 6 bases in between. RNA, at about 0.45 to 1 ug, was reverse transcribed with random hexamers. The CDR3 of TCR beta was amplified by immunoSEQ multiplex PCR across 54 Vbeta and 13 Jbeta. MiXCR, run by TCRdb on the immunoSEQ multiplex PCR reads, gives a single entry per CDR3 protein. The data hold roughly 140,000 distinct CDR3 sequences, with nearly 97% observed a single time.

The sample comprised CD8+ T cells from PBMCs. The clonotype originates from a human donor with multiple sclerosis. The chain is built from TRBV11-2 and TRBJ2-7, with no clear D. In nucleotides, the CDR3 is TGTGCCAGCAGCTTATTCATATCCTACGAGCAGTACTTC. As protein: CASSLFISYEQYF.